This TCR beta chain was observed in a study of blood T cell repertoires in COVID-19. The authors' processing: The authors estimated nucleated cell counts from reference gene primer amplification. The repertoire was sequenced with immunoSEQ multiplex PCR; TCRdb's copy has only in-frame clones and lacks some. V and J calls and clone size are as listed in that table; D and trimming were resolved from the DNA. The profile covers hundreds of thousands of clones, with approximately 90% appearing a single time and approximately 9% taken by the ten largest. The germline V gene encodes CDR1 SGHRS and CDR2 YFSETQ. Trimming stripped 5 bases from V and 2 bases from J, with 16 bases between. This CDR3 is 15 amino acids long. All enrollees were about 18 to 100 years old and from about 25 US areas. Participant-reported clinical history was the basis for cohort assignment.

The genes are TRBV5-1 and TRBJ1-1; D might be TRBD1 (5 bases). The sequenced sample consisted of PBMCs or T cells enriched from blood (not recorded which). The clonotype was recovered from a man aged 35-49 years who had recovered from COVID-19. The CDR3 coding sequence is TGCGCCAGCAGAACGACCGGACAAATTAACACTGAAGCTTTCTTT. Translation: CASRTTGQINTEAFF.